This T cell receptor beta chain is from a study of blood T cell repertoires in COVID-19. About the study: The United States, Italy and Spain supplied acute and convalescent COVID-19 samples.

Using immunoSEQ multiplex PCR, the repertoire was profiled, and TCRdb retains in-frame clones only, with some absent. Of about 33,000 clones in the sample, more than 80% were seen once. V lost 5 bases, J lost 0 bases, and 22 bases lay in between. Germline V CDR1 and CDR2: MNHNY, SVGAGI (reference sequence). The CDR3 is 18 amino acids. This chain links TRBV6-6 with TRBJ1-2; D call uncertain. Input material: peripheral blood. This clonotype was obtained from a human donor in a cohort sampled during active COVID-19. The CDR3 nucleotides read TGTGCCAGCAGTCCGGGGTATATGAACCCATCCCCTAACTATGGCTACACCTTC. It translates to CASSPGYMNPSPNYGYTF.